This T cell receptor beta chain was identified in a study of response to subunit inactivated influenza vaccine. MiXCR, run by TCRdb on the RT-PCR reads, gives a single entry per CDR3 protein. The table includes some 550,000 distinct CDR3 sequences, under 30% detected once. The same sample was also studied in work on T cells expressing NK-cell markers. This second report adds: The authors generated TCR beta cDNA through 5'RACE template switching with UMIs.

The TCR comes from a man in his forties or fifties who received an inactivated influenza vaccine. The sequencing used CD4+ T cells sorted from PBMCs, collected about 12 days after vaccination.

This chain's CDR3 is CASRPQGSGELFF. The CDR3 bases are TGTGCCAGCAGACCACAGGGTTCCGGGGAGCTGTTTTTT. V gene TRBV6-1 combines with J gene TRBJ2-2, with a tentative D call TRBD1 (6 bases). The CDR3 consists of 13 residues. The germline V and J ends were trimmed by 6 bases and 6 bases, with 11 bases remaining between them. Germline values: CDR1 MNHNS, CDR2 SASEGT.